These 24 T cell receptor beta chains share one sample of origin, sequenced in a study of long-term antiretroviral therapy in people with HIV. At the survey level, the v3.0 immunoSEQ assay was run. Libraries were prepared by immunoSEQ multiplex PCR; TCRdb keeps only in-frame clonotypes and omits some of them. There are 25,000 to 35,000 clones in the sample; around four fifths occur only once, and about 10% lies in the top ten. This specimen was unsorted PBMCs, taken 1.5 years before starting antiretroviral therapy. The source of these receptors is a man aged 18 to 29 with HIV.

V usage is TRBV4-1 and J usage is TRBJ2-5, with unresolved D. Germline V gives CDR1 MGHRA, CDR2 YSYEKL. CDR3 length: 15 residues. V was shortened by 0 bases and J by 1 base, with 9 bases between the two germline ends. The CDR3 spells CASSQEDGLQETQYF. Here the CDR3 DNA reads TGCGCCAGCAGCCAAGAGGACGGGCTCCAAGAGACCCAGTACTTC.

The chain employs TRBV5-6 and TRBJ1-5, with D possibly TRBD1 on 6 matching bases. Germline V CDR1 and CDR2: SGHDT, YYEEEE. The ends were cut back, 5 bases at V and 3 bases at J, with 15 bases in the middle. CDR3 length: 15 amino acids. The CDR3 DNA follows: TGTGCCAGCAGTTCCCGGGACACCAACAATCAGCCCCAGCATTTT. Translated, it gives CASSSRDTNNQPQHF. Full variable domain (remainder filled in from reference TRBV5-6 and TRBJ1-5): DAGVTQSPTHLIKTRGQQVTLRCSPKSGHDTVSWYQQALGQGPQFIFQYYEEEERQRGNFPDRFSGHQFPNYSSELNVNALLLGDSALYLCASSSRDTNNQPQHFGDGTRLSIL.

The CDR3 region is CASSMRGQNSPLHF. The CDR3 nucleotides read TGTGCCAGTAGTATGAGGGGGCAAAATTCACCCCTCCACTTT. This chain joins TRBV19 and TRBJ1-6; 7 bases line up with TRBD1. The CDR3 covers 14 residues. Trimming cost V 3 bases and J 7 bases; bases outside gene matches: 3. Germline CDR1 and CDR2: LNHDA and SQIVND (reference sequence).

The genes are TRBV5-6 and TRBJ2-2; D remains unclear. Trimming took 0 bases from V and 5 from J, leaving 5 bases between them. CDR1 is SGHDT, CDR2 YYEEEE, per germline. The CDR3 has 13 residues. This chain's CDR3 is CASSLGTTGELFF. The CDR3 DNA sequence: TGTGCCAGCAGCTTGGGAACAACCGGGGAGCTGTTTTTT.

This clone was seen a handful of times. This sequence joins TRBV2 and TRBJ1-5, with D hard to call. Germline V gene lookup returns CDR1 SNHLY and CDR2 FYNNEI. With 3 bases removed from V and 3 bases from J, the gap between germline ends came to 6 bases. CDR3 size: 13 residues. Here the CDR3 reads CASSEAFNQPQHF. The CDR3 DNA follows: TGTGCCAGCAGTGAGGCATTCAATCAGCCCCAGCATTTT.

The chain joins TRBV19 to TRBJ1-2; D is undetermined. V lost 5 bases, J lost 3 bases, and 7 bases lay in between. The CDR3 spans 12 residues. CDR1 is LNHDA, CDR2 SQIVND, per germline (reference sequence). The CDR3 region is CASSDVYYGYTF. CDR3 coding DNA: TGTGCCAGTAGTGATGTATACTATGGCTACACCTTC.

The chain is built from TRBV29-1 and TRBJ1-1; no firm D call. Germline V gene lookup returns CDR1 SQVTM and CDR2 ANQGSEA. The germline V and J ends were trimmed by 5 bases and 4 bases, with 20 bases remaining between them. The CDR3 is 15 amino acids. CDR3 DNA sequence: TGCAGCGTTAAGTTCCTCCGTCCCCGGAGCACTGAAGCTTTCTTT. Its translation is CSVKFLRPRSTEAFF.

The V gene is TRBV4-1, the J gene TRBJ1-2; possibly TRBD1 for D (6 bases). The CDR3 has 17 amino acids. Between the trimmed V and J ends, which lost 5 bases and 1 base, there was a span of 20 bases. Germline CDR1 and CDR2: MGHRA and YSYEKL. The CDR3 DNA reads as TGCGCCAGCAGCGGAGTGAGGACAGCCTACTTTAACTATGGCTACACCTTC. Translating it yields CASSGVRTAYFNYGYTF.

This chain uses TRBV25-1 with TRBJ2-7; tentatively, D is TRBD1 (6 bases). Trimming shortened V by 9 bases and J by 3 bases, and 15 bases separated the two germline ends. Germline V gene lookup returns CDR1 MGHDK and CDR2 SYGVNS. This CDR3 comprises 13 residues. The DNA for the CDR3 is TGTGCCAGTTCAACAGGGTATGACTACGAGCAGTACTTC. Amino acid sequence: CASSTGYDYEQYF.

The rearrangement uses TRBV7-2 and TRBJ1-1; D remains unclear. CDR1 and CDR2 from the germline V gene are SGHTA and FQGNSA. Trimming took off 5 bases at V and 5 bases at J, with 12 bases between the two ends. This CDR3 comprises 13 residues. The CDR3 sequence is CASSGFGWTEAFF. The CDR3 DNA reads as TGTGCCAGCAGCGGGTTCGGTTGGACTGAAGCTTTCTTT.

In DNA form, the CDR3 reads TGTGCCAGCAGCCCCGCCGGTGGGCTAGCGGCTTACACCGGGGAGCTGTTTTTT. Translated, it gives CASSPAGGLAAYTGELFF. The V gene is TRBV5-6, the J gene TRBJ2-2, with 7 bases lining up with TRBD2. Per germline, CDR1 SGHDT and CDR2 YYEEEE. CDR3 size: 18 residues. V shed 4 bases, J shed 3 bases, and the junction held 15 bases outside the gene matches.

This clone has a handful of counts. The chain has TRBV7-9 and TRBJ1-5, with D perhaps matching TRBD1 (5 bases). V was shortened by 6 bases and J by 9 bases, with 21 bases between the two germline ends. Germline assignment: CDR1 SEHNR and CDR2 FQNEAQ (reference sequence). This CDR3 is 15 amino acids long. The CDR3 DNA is TGTGCCAGCAGTCCAGCCGGAGCAGCCCAGGGGCCCCAGCATTTT. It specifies CASSPAGAAQGPQHF. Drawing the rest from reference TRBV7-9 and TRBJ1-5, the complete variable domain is DTGVSQNPRHKITKRGQNVTFRCDPISEHNRLYWYRQTLGQGPEFLTYFQNEAQLEKSRLLSDRFSAERPKGSFSTLEIQRTEQGDSAMYLCASSPAGAAQGPQHFGDGTRLSIL.

DNA of the CDR3: TGTGCCAGTAGTCCCCGGCAGGGAGCGTACGAGCAGTACTTC. Translated, it gives CASSPRQGAYEQYF. The genes are TRBV19 and TRBJ2-7; D is perhaps TRBD1 or TRBD2 (5 bases each). The CDR3 consists of 14 residues. CDR1 is LNHDA, CDR2 SQIVND, per germline (reference sequence). V dropped 5 bases and J dropped 4 bases, with 15 bases sitting between them.

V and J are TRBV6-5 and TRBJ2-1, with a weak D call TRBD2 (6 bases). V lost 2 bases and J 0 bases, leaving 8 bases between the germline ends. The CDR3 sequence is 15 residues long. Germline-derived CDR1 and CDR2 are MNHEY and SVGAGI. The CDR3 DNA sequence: TGTGCCAGCAGTTACGGCGGGGCCTCCTACAATGAGCAGTTCTTC. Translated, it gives CASSYGGASYNEQFF.

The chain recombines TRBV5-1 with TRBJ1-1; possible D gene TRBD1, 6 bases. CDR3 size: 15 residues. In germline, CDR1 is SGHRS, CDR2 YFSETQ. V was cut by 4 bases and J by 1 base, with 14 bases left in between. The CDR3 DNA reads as TGCGCCAGCAGCCCCCTGGGGGGCGCGAACACTGAAGCTTTCTTT. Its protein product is CASSPLGGANTEAFF. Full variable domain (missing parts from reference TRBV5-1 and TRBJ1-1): KAGVTQTPRYLIKTRGQQVTLSCSPISGHRSVSWYQQTPGQGLQFLFEYFSETQRNKGNFPGRFSGRQFSNSRSEMNVSTLELGDSALYLCASSPLGGANTEAFFGQGTRLTVV.

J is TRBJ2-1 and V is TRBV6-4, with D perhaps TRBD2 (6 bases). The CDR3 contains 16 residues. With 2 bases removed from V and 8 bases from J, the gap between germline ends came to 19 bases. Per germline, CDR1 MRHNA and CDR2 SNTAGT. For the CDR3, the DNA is TGTGCCAGCAGTGACATGGGGCGGGACCCGCGGGATGAGCAGTTCTTC. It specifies CASSDMGRDPRDEQFF.

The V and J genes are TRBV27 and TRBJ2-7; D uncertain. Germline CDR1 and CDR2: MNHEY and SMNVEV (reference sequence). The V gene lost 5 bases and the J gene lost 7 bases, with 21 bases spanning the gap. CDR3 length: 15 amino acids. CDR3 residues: CASSLRPLAAGEQYF. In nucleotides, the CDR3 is TGTGCCAGCAGTCTACGCCCGTTGGCGGCCGGGGAGCAGTACTTC.

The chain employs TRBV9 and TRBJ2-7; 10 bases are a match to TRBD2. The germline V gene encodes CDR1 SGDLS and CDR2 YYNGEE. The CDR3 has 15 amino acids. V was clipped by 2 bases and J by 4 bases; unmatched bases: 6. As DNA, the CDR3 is TGTGCCAGCAGCGTGGGACTAGCGAATGGATACGAGCAGTACTTC. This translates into CASSVGLANGYEQYF.

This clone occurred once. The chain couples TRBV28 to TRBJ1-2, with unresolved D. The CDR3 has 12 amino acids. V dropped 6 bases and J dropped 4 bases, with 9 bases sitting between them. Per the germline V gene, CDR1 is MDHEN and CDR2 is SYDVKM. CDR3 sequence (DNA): TGTGCCAGCAGAGACGCATTCTATGGCTACACCTTC. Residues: CASRDAFYGYTF.

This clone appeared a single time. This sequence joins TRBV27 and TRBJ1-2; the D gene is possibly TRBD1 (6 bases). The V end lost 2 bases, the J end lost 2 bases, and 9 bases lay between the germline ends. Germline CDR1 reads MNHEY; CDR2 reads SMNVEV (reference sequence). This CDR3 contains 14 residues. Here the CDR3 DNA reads TGTGCCAGCAGTTTAACACAGGGAAACTATGGCTACACCTTC. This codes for CASSLTQGNYGYTF.

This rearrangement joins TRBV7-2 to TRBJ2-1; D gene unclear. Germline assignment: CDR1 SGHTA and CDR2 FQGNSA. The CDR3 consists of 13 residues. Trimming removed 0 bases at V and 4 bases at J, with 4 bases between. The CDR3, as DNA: TGTGCCAGCAGCTTAGCCTCTTACAATGAGCAGTTCTTC. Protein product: CASSLASYNEQFF.

CDR3 residues: CASSLEGTGYTGNTIYF. The CDR3 nucleotides are TGTGCCAGCAGCTTGGAAGGGACAGGGTATACTGGAAACACCATATATTTT. The chain joins TRBV5-8 to TRBJ1-3, with 9 bases fitting TRBD1. V was clipped by 0 bases and J by 2 bases; unmatched bases: 6. Germline CDR1 reads SGHTS; CDR2 reads YDEGEE. This CDR3 has 17 residues.

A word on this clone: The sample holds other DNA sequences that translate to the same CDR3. The chain's CDR3 is CASSQDRTYEQYF. The CDR3 coding sequence is TGTGCCAGCAGCCAAGATCGAACCTACGAGCAGTACTTC. V and J are TRBV4-2 and TRBJ2-7, with D uncertain. The CDR3 has 13 residues. Trimming left V 0 bases short and J 2 bases short, with 5 bases between. Germline V gene lookup returns CDR1 LGHNA and CDR2 YNFKEQ.

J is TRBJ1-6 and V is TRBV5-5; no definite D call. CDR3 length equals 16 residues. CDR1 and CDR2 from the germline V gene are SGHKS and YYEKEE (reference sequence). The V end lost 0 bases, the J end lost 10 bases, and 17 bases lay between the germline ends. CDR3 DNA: TGTGCCAGCAGCTTGGGGACGGCCCCTGGGTTGTCACCCCTCCACTTT. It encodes CASSLGTAPGLSPLHF.